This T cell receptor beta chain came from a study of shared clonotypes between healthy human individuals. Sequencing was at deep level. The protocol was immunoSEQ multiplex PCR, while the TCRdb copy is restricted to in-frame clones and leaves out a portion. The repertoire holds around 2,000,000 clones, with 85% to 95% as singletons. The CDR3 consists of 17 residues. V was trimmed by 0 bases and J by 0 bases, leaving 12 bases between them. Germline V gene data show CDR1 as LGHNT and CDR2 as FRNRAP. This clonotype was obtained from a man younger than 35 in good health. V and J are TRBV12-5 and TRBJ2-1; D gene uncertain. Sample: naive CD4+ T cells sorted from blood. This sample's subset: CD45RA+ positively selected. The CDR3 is CASGLVLGPTSYNEQFF. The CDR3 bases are TGTGCTAGTGGTTTGGTACTTGGCCCCACCTCCTACAATGAGCAGTTCTTC.